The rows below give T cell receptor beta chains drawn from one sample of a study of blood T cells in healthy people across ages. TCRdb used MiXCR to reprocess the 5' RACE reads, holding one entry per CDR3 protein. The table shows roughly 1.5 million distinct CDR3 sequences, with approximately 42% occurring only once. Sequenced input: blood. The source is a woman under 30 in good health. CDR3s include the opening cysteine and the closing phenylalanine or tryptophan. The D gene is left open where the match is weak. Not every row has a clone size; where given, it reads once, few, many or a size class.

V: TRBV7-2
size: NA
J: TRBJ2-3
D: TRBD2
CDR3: CASRRLAGAFSDTQYF
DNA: TGTGCCAGCAGACGTCTAGCGGGGGCTTTTTCAGATACGCAGTATTTT

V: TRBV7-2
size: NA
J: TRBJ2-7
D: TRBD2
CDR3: CASSLAVTSGGKGQYF
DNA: TGTGCCAGCAGCTTAGCGGTGACTAGCGGAGGGAAAGGGCAGTACTTC

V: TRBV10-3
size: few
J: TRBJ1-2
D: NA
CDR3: CAISAGLDGYTF
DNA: TGTGCCATCAGCGCGGGTTTAGATGGCTACACCTTC

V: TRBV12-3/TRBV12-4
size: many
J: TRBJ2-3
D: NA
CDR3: CASSLRWGGTDTQYF
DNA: TGTGCCAGCAGTTTACGGTGGGGCGGCACAGATACGCAGTATTTT

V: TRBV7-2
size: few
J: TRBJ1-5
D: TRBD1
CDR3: CASSLSPRDRGRSSNQPQHF
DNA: TGTGCCAGCAGCTTAAGCCCCCGGGACAGGGGGAGAAGTAGCAATCAGCCCCAGCATTTT

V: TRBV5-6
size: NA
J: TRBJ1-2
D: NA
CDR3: CASSLPPGSTNYGYTF
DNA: TGTGCCAGCAGCTTACCTCCGGGCAGCACGAACTATGGCTACACCTTC

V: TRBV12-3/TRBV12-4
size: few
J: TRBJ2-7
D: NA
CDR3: CASSRSGTGGSYEQYF
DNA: TGTGCCAGCAGTCGCTCCGGGACGGGTGGATCCTACGAGCAGTACTTC

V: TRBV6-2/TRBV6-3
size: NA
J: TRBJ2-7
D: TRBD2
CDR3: CASSLGTSGYYEQYF
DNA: TGTGCCAGCAGCCTGGGGACTAGCGGGTACTACGAGCAGTACTTC

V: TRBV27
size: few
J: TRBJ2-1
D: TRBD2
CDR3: CASRTGTSVVEQFF
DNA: TGTGCCAGCCGTACCGGGACTAGCGTGGTTGAGCAGTTCTTC

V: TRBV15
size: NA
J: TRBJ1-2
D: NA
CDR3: CATGEGMNYGYTF
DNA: TGTGCCACCGGGGAGGGAATGAACTATGGCTACACCTTC

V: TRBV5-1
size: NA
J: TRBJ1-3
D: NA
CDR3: CASSPLRDTNSGNTIYF
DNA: TGCGCCAGCAGCCCACTCCGGGACACCAACTCTGGAAACACCATATATTTT

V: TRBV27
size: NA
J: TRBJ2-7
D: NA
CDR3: CASRQANSYEQYF
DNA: TGTGCCAGCAGACAGGCCAACTCCTACGAGCAGTACTTC

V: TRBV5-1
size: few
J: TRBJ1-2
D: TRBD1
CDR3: CASSPRQGEIYGYTF
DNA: TGCGCCAGCAGTCCCAGGCAGGGGGAGATCTATGGCTACACCTTC

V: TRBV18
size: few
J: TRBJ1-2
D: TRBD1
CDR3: CASSLKTGQAFYGYTF
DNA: TGTGCCAGCTCCCTCAAGACGGGACAGGCTTTTTATGGCTACACCTTC

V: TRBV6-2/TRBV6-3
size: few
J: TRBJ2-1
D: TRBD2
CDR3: CASRKTRWYSGGANEQFF
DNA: TGTGCCAGCAGAAAGACCCGCTGGTATAGCGGGGGGGCAAATGAGCAGTTCTTC

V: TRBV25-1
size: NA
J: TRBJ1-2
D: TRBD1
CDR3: CASSEGEGANSNYGYTF
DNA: TGTGCCAGCAGTGAAGGGGAGGGGGCCAACTCAAACTATGGCTACACCTTC

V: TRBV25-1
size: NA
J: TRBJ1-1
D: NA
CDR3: CASSEPDLDGREAFF
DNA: TGTGCCAGCAGTGAACCAGATTTAGACGGGCGTGAAGCTTTCTTT

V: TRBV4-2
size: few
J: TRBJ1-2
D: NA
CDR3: CASSQDLSVGGYTF
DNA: TGTGCCAGCAGCCAAGATCTAAGTGTTGGAGGCTACACCTTC

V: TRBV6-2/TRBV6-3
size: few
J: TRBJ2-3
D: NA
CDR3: CASSDSTAASTDTQYF
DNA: TGTGCCAGCAGTGACTCTACGGCAGCTAGCACAGATACGCAGTATTTT

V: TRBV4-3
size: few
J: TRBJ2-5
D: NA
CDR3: CASSQETGRWETQYF
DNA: TGCGCCAGCAGCCAAGAAACGGGGCGGTGGGAGACCCAGTACTTC

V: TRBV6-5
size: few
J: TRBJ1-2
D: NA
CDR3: CASSYPGLGYTF
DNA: TGTGCCAGCAGTTATCCCGGGCTAGGCTACACCTTC

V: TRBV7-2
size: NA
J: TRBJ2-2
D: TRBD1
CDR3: CASSPRQGVSGELFF
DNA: TGTGCCAGCAGCCCCCGCCAGGGGGTATCCGGGGAGCTGTTTTTT

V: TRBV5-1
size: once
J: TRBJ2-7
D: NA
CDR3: CASSLTTGTRAGTSYNEQYF
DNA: TGCGCCAGCAGCTTGACTACAGGAACGCGGGCGGGAACCTCCTACAATGAGCAGTACTTC

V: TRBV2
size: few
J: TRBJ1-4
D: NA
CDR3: CASTRTGSTNEKLFF
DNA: TGTGCCAGCACGCGGACGGGATCAACTAATGAAAAACTGTTTTTT

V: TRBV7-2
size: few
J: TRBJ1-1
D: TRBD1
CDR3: CASSPGQQRQAFF
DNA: TGTGCCAGCAGCCCGGGACAGCAACGTCAAGCTTTCTTT

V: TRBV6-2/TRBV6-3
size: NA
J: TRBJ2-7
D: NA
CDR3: CASRRQRYEQYF
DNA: TGTGCCAGCAGAAGACAGCGCTACGAGCAGTACTTC

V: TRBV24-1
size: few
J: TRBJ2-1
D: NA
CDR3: CATSVGARNNEQFF
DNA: TGTGCCACCAGTGTAGGGGCGAGAAACAATGAGCAGTTCTTC

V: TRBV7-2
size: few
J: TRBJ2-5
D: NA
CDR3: CASSVSRGRETQYF
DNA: TGTGCCAGCAGCGTAAGTAGGGGACGGGAGACCCAGTACTTC

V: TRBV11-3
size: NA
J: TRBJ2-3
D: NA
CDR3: CASSLAGGAPTDTQYF
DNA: TGTGCCAGCAGCTTAGCGGGCGGGGCGCCCACAGATACGCAGTATTTT

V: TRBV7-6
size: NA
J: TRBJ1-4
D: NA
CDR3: CASSLRANEKLFF
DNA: TGTGCCAGCAGCTTACGAGCTAATGAAAAACTATTTTTT

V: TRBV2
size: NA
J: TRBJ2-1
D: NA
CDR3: CASSGDSEFEFF
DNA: TGTGCCAGCAGTGGGGACTCCGAATTTGAGTTCTTC

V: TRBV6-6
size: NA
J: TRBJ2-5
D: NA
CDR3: CASGAEWRQETQYF
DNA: TGTGCCAGCGGGGCAGAGTGGAGGCAAGAGACCCAGTACTTC

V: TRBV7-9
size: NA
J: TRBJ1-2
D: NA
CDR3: CASSLGWQESYGYTF
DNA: TGTGCCAGCAGCTTAGGCTGGCAGGAAAGCTATGGCTACACCTTC

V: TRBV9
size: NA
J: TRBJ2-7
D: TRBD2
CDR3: CASSVLAGDTYNEQYF
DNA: TGTGCCAGCAGCGTACTAGCGGGGGATACCTACAATGAGCAGTACTTC

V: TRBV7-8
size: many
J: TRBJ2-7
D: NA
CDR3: CASSLQGYNEQYF
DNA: TGTGCCAGCAGCTTACAGGGGTACAACGAGCAGTACTTC

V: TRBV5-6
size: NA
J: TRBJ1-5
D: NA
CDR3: CASLLRRHNRQPQHF
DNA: TGTGCCAGCCTATTGAGACGGCACAACCGACAGCCCCAGCATTTT

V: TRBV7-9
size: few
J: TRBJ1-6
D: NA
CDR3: CASSLFSGRNSPLHF
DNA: TGTGCCAGCAGCTTATTTTCAGGGAGGAATTCACCCCTCCACTTT

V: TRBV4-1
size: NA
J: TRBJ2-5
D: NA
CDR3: CASSPRDGGWETQYF
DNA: TGCGCCAGCAGCCCCCGGGACGGCGGGTGGGAGACCCAGTACTTC

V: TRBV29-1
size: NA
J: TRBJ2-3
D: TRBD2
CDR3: CSAHGRLTDTQYF
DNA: TGCAGCGCCCACGGGAGGCTAACAGATACGCAGTATTTT

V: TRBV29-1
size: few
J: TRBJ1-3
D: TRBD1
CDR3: CSVTGTGGSGNTIYF
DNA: TGCAGCGTCACCGGGACAGGGGGATCTGGAAACACCATATATTTT

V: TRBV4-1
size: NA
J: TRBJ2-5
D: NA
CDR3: CASSQVGVSYNEQYF
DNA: TGCGCCAGCAGCCAAGTGGGAGTATCCTACAATGAGCAGTACTTC

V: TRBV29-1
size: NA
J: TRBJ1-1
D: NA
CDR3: CSVGLFRMEAFF
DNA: TGCAGCGTGGGATTATTTCGGATGGAAGCTTTCTTT

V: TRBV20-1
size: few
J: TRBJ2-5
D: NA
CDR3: CSARDPHRFQETQYF
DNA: TGCAGTGCTAGAGATCCTCACAGGTTCCAAGAGACCCAGTACTTC

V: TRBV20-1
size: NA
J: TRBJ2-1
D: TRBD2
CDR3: CSARGLAGVYEQFF
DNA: TGCAGTGCTAGAGGACTAGCGGGAGTTTATGAGCAGTTCTTC

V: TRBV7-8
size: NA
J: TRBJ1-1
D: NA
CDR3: CASSLDFPIAEAFF
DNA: TGTGCCAGCAGCTTAGATTTCCCCATAGCTGAAGCTTTCTTT

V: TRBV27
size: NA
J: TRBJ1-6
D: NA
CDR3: CASSFWERSPLHF
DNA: TGTGCCAGCAGTTTTTGGGAAAGGTCACCCCTCCACTTT

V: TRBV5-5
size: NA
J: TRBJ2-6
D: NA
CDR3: CASFGYTGANVLTF
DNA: TGTGCCTCCTTTGGATACACTGGGGCCAACGTCCTGACTTTC

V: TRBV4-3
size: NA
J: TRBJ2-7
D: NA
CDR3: CASSQEMTVFYEQYF
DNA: TGCGCCAGCAGCCAAGAGATGACAGTCTTCTACGAGCAGTACTTC

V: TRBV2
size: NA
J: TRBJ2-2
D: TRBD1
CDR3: CASRVDRGITGELFF
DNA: TGTGCCAGCAGGGTGGACAGGGGTATCACCGGGGAGCTGTTTTTT

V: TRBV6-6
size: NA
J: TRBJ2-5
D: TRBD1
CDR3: CASSYMGQGYNEQYF
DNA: TGTGCCAGCAGTTACATGGGACAGGGTTACAATGAGCAGTACTTC

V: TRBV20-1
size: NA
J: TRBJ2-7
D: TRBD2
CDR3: CSARDEASGDYNEQYF
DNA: TGCAGTGCTAGAGATGAGGCTAGCGGGGATTACAATGAGCAGTACTTC

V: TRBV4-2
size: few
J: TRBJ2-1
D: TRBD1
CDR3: CASSHPTKTGGVWNEQFF
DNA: TGTGCCAGCAGCCACCCGACTAAAACAGGGGGCGTATGGAATGAGCAGTTCTTC

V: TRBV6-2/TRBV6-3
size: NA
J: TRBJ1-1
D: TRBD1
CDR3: CASSYSGTGSTEAFF
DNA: TGTGCCAGCAGTTACTCGGGGACAGGGAGCACTGAAGCTTTCTTT

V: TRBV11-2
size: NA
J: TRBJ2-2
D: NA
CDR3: CASSFPRERTTGELFF
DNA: TGTGCCAGCAGCTTCCCACGGGAGAGGACCACCGGGGAGCTGTTTTTT

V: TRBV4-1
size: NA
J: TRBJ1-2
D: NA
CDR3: CASSQGLTANSYTF
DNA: TGCGCCAGCAGCCAGGGATTGACAGCTAATAGCTACACCTTC